One and the same sample provided the 26 T cell receptor beta chains below, sequenced in a study of T cell responses to AZD1222 COVID-19 vaccine. The repertoire was sequenced with immunoSEQ multiplex PCR; TCRdb's copy has only in-frame clones and lacks some. Here the sample spans about 130,000 clones, roughly 87% being singletons. The sequencing used peripheral blood, collected 28 days after the second AZD1222 dose. The receptor source for this set is an adult who received the AZD1222 COVID-19 vaccine.

The V call is TRBV14, the J call TRBJ1-2, with a tentative D call TRBD1 (6 bases). CDR3 size: 13 residues. CDR1 is SGHDN and CDR2 is FVKESK in the germline V gene. The ends were cut back, 2 bases at V and 6 bases at J, with 10 bases in the middle. The CDR3 here is CASSQTGLNGYTF. Written as DNA, the CDR3 is TGTGCCAGCAGCCAAACAGGGTTGAATGGCTACACCTTC.

This chain connects TRBV7-2 to TRBJ1-5; D is perhaps TRBD1 (5 bases). Germline CDR1 reads SGHTA; CDR2 reads FQGNSA. Between the trimmed V and J ends, which lost 5 bases and 0 bases, there was a span of 14 bases. CDR3 length: 16 residues. CDR3 protein: CASSLMGQNSNQPQHF. CDR3 nucleotide sequence: TGTGCCAGCAGCCTCATGGGGCAGAATAGCAATCAGCCCCAGCATTTT.

This chain links TRBV11-2 with TRBJ1-4; no clear D gene. This CDR3 contains 17 residues. Between the trimmed V and J ends, which lost 5 bases and 3 bases, there was a span of 19 bases. Germline V CDR1 and CDR2: SGHAT, FQNNGV. The CDR3 DNA reads as TGTGCCAGCAGCCGGATTTGGAGTCCAATCGCTAATGAAAAACTGTTTTTT. Its translation is CASSRIWSPIANEKLFF.

This chain uses TRBV19 with TRBJ1-5, with D possibly TRBD1 on 5 matching bases. Trimming pared 9 bases from V and 0 bases from J, leaving 12 bases between. CDR1 and CDR2 from the germline V gene are LNHDA and SQIVND (reference sequence). The CDR3 is 14 amino acids. CDR3: CASRGSFSNQPQHF. Written as DNA, the CDR3 is TGTGCCAGCCGGGGCAGCTTTAGCAATCAGCCCCAGCATTTT.

CDR3 region: CASSQLPGAVDEQYF. The CDR3 nucleotides read TGCGCCAGCAGCCAATTGCCGGGGGCGGTCGACGAGCAGTACTTC. The chain couples TRBV5-1 to TRBJ2-7; D possibly matches TRBD1 or TRBD2 (6 bases each). Germline loops: CDR1 SGHRS, CDR2 YFSETQ. The CDR3 has 15 amino acids. V was clipped by 4 bases and J by 5 bases, with 19 bases between them.

This chain links TRBV7-8 with TRBJ2-7; 10 bases fit TRBD1. Germline V CDR1 and CDR2: SGHVS, FQNEAQ. This CDR3 has 14 residues. Trimming took 0 bases from V and 6 from J; bases not matched to a gene: 2. CDR3 nucleotide sequence: TGTGCCAGCAGCTTAGCGAGGACAGGGGGCGAGCAGTACTTC. Translation: CASSLARTGGEQYF.

The chain joins TRBV30 to TRBJ2-7, with D possibly being TRBD1 (6 bases). V lost 0 bases to trimming and J lost 5 bases, with 20 bases between them. CDR1 and CDR2 from the germline V gene are GTSNPN and SVGIG (reference sequence). The CDR3 is 16 residues long. The CDR3 region has the DNA TGTGCCTGGAGTGTACTAGGGGGTTCCAGAGCGAACGAGCAGTACTTC. It encodes CAWSVLGGSRANEQYF.

The chain combines TRBV19 with TRBJ2-2; 8 nucleotides line up with TRBD2. The ends lost 2 bases at V and 0 bases at J; junction bases unmatched: 5. CDR3 length: 17 amino acids. CDR1 is LNHDA, CDR2 SQIVND, per germline (reference sequence). The CDR3 coding sequence is TGTGCCAGTAGTATAAGACTAGCGCGGCCGAACACCGGGGAGCTGTTTTTT. This codes for CASSIRLARPNTGELFF.

The rearrangement uses TRBV24-1 and TRBJ2-7; 10 bases agree with TRBD1. Germline V gives CDR1 KGHDR, CDR2 SFDVKD. J gave up 5 bases and V 4 bases, and 4 bases lay outside the gene matches. The CDR3 runs to 14 residues. CDR3 loop: CATSDPGQGNEQYF. The CDR3 nucleotides read TGTGCCACCAGTGACCCGGGACAGGGGAACGAGCAGTACTTC.

The chain joins TRBV7-9 to TRBJ1-2; the D gene is possibly TRBD1 (6 bases). CDR1 is SEHNR and CDR2 is FQNEAQ in the germline V gene (reference sequence). V was clipped by 1 base and J by 4 bases, with 7 bases between them. The CDR3 extends over 13 amino acids. The CDR3 sequence is CASSLEGGYGYTF. CDR3 in DNA: TGTGCCAGCAGCTTAGAGGGGGGCTATGGCTACACCTTC.

The rearrangement links TRBV5-4 to TRBJ2-1; D might be TRBD2 (6 bases). V lost 5 bases, J lost 4 bases, and 16 bases lay in between. From germline, CDR1 is SGHNT and CDR2 YYREEE (reference sequence). CDR3 length equals 15 residues. The CDR3 coding sequence is TGTGCCAGCAGGGGGGGAGAGGGGAGTTACAATGAGCAGTTCTTC. This codes for CASRGGEGSYNEQFF.

The rearrangement links TRBV4-1 to TRBJ2-7, with TRBD2 as a possible D gene (6 bases). Germline V gene data show CDR1 as MGHRA and CDR2 as YSYEKL. The V gene lost 0 bases and the J gene lost 6 bases, with 12 bases spanning the gap. CDR3 size: 14 residues. The CDR3 DNA is TGCGCCAGCAGCCAAGACCCCGGGAGCCGCGAGCAGTACTTC. Its translation: CASSQDPGSREQYF.

The V gene is TRBV10-3, the J gene TRBJ1-1; weak D call: TRBD1 (5 bases). Per the germline V gene, CDR1 is ENHRY and CDR2 is SYGVKD. V was clipped by 3 bases and J by 6 bases, with 17 bases between them. The CDR3 length is 15 residues. The DNA for the CDR3 is TGTGCCATCAGTGAAGGTGCAGGGATGGAAGCTGAAGCTTTCTTT. It specifies CAISEGAGMEAEAFF.

V usage is TRBV2 and J usage is TRBJ1-1, with D perhaps TRBD1 (6 bases). V lost 6 bases and J 8 bases, leaving 13 bases between the germline ends. CDR1 SNHLY and CDR2 FYNNEI come from the germline V gene. The CDR3 runs 12 residues. The CDR3, as DNA: TGTGCCAGCAGCCCCTCGGGGGCCGAAGCTTTCTTT. Translation: CASSPSGAEAFF. Supplemented by reference TRBV2 and TRBJ1-1, the full variable domain reads EPEVTQTPSHQVTQMGQEVILRCVPISNHLYFYWYRQILGQKVEFLVSFYNNEISEKSEIFDDQFSVERPDGSNFTLKIRSTKLEDSAMYFCASSPSGAEAFFGQGTRLTVV.

J is TRBJ1-4 and V is TRBV7-9; D remains unclear. Deletions cut 5 bases from V and 5 bases from J, with 15 bases between. Looked up from germline, CDR1 is SEHNR and CDR2 is FQNEAQ (reference sequence). The CDR3 loop spans 15 amino acids. CDR3 sequence (DNA): TGTGCCAGCAGCCCGGGTTCGCTAACGAATGAAAAACTGTTTTTT. Amino acid sequence: CASSPGSLTNEKLFF.

This clone was observed a single time. The rearrangement uses TRBV5-1 and TRBJ2-5; D call uncertain. Germline CDR1 SGHRS, CDR2 YFSETQ. Trimming removed 0 bases from V and 1 base from J, with 7 bases in between. The CDR3 spans 14 residues. Here the CDR3 DNA reads TGCGCCAGCAGCTTGGGGCCCATCCAAGAGACCCAGTACTTC. Protein sequence: CASSLGPIQETQYF.

This sequence joins TRBV5-1 and TRBJ2-1; D possibly matches TRBD1 or TRBD2 (5 bases each). CDR1 is SGHRS and CDR2 is YFSETQ in the germline V gene. V lost 5 bases to trimming and J lost 9 bases, with 12 bases between them. The CDR3 spans 12 residues. CDR3 in DNA: TGCGCCAGCAGGAGGGGAGCCTTTGAGCAGTTCTTC. Translation gives CASRRGAFEQFF.

The chain couples TRBV6-5 to TRBJ1-3, with D tentatively TRBD1 (5 bases). Per germline, CDR1 MNHEY and CDR2 SVGAGI. Trimming pared 4 bases from V and 2 bases from J, leaving 15 bases between. The CDR3 has 16 residues. The CDR3 is CASSWDSKGPGNTIYF. The CDR3 DNA follows: TGTGCCAGCAGTTGGGACTCCAAGGGCCCTGGAAACACCATATATTTT.

The rearrangement joins TRBV29-1 to TRBJ2-1; 8 bases match TRBD1. Germline V CDR1 and CDR2: SQVTM, ANQGSEA. This CDR3 is 14 amino acids long. V gave up 7 bases and J gave up 1 base; unmatched junction bases: 6. The CDR3 spells CSGRHRGSYNEQFF. The CDR3 region has the DNA TGCAGCGGTCGACACAGGGGGTCCTACAATGAGCAGTTCTTC.

This clone has only one observation. The chain is built from TRBV11-3 and TRBJ2-7; 12 bases align to TRBD2. The J segment lost 7 bases and the V segment lost 1 base, leaving 2 bases of the junction unmatched. The CDR3 totals 14 residues. Germline CDR1 is SGHNT and CDR2 is YENEEA. Here the CDR3 DNA reads TGTGCCAGCAGCTTAGGACTAGCGGGGGAGGAGCAGTACTTC. Protein sequence: CASSLGLAGEEQYF.

The chain combines TRBV6-6 with TRBJ1-2; no definite D call. V lost 4 bases and J lost 8, with 17 bases in between. In germline, CDR1 is MNHNY, CDR2 SVGAGI (reference sequence). The CDR3 contains 14 residues. CDR3 amino acids: CASSSLVSEDGYTF. The CDR3 nucleotides are TGTGCCAGCAGTTCCTTGGTCTCTGAGGACGGCTACACCTTC.

Written as DNA, the CDR3 is TGTGCCAGCAGTTCACAGGGGGTTCGAGGGGCCTATACTAGCTATTCCTACGAGCAGTACTTC. Encoded protein: CASSSQGVRGAYTSYSYEQYF. The chain employs TRBV28 and TRBJ2-7; 8 positions agree with TRBD1. J gave up 1 base and V 4 bases, and 24 bases lay outside the gene matches. The germline V gene has CDR1 MDHEN and CDR2 SYDVKM. The CDR3 has 21 amino acids.

The V call is TRBV3-1 (or the pseudogene TRBV3-2), the J call TRBJ1-6, with 9 bases aligning to TRBD1. J was trimmed by 10 bases and V by 3 bases; bases with no gene match: 4. Germline V lookup: CDR1 LGHDT, CDR2 YNNKEL (reference sequence). The CDR3 extends over 14 amino acids. CDR3 amino acids: CASSQGDRVSPLHF. The CDR3 DNA sequence: TGTGCCAGCAGCCAGGGGGACAGGGTGTCACCCCTCCACTTT.

In its sample, this clone was seen once. The chain carries TRBV25-1 and TRBJ2-7; D unclear. This CDR3 region has 14 residues. Trimming took 7 bases from V and 7 from J, leaving 20 bases between them. The germline V gene has CDR1 MGHDK and CDR2 SYGVNS. The CDR3 DNA reads as TGTGCCAGCACCGAAAGGGCAGGCCTGGGGGAGCAGTACTTC. Translated, it gives CASTERAGLGEQYF.

The gene calls are TRBV4-3 and TRBJ1-2, with D possibly TRBD1 on 6 matching bases. Germline CDR1 is LGHNA and CDR2 is YSLEER. The CDR3 has 15 residues. V was clipped by 3 bases and J by 2 bases, with 13 bases between them. In DNA form, the CDR3 reads TGCGCCAGCAGCCAGCTACAGGGAGGGAACTATGGCTACACCTTC. It yields the protein CASSQLQGGNYGYTF.

The rearrangement joins TRBV5-1 to TRBJ1-5; weak D call: TRBD1 (6 bases). Per germline, CDR1 SGHRS and CDR2 YFSETQ. Trimming took off 4 bases at V and 3 bases at J, with 17 bases between the two ends. The CDR3 consists of 16 residues. The CDR3 sequence is CASSPEPRGDNQPQHF. The CDR3 DNA sequence: TGCGCCAGCAGCCCGGAGCCCAGGGGTGACAATCAGCCCCAGCATTTT.